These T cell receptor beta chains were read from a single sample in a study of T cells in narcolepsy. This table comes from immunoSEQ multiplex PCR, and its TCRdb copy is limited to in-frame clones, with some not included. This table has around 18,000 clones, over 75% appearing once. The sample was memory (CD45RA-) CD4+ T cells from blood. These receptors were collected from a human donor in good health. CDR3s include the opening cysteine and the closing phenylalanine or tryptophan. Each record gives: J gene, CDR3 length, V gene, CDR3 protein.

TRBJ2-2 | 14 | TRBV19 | CASSIKSISGELFF
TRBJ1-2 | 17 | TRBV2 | CASSEGGSPRGIYGYTF
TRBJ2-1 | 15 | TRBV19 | CASSDRDRGGNEQFF
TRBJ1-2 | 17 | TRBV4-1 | CASSQEGGKGDNYGYTF
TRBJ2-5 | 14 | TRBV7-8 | CASSTQGGEETQYF
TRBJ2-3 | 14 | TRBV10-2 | CASSEARRTDTQYF
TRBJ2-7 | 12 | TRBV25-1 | CASNPGGYEQYF
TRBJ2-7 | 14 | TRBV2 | CASSEGKGNYEQYF
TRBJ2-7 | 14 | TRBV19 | CASSMGQVSYEQYF
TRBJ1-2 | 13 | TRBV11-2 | CASSPGSGYGYTF
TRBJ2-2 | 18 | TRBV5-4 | CASSPSFSGGAYSGELFF
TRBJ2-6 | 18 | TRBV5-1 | CASSLVLAGGGGANVLTF
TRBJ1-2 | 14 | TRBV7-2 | CASTRGGPEYGYTF
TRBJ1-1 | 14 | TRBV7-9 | CASSFAAGVPEAFF
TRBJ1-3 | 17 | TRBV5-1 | CASSLASTGGPGNTIYF
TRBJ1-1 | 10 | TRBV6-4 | CASRTPRVFF
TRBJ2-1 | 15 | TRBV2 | CASEAPSSVGDEQFF
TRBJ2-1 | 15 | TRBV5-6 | CASSLGLAGTNEQFF
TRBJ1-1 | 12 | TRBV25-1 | CASRGQNTEAFF
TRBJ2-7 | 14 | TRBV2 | CASRERQGAYEQYF
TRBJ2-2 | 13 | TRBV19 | CAGANPNTGELFF
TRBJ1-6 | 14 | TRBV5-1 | CASSFVGENSPLHF
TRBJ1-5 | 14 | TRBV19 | CASSITGPSQPQHF
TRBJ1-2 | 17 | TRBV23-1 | CASSQEGRDRPLYGYTF
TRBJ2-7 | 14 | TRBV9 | CASSVDGYGYEQYF
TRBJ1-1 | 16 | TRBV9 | CASSREGGARGTEAFF
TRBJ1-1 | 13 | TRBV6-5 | CASSEGWGQVSFF
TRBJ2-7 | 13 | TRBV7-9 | CASSETGGYEQYF
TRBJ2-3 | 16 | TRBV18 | CASSPVGQHSTDTQYF
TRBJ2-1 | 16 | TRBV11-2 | CASSLRGFGGYNEQFF
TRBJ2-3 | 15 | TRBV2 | CASSDWASSTDTQYF